This entry lists 8 T cell receptor beta chains sequenced from one sample in a study of technical replicates of blood from several donors. Repertoires were generated with immunoSEQ multiplex PCR, while TCRdb's copy carries only in-frame clones and drops some. The profile covers tens of thousands of clones, with roughly 93% appearing a single time and 0.35% to 0.45% taken by the ten largest. The specimen was T cells isolated from PBMCs. These TCRs come from a human donor in good health.

The rearrangement links TRBV2 to TRBJ2-2, with 12 bases lining up with TRBD2. Trimming cost V 8 bases and J 5 bases; bases outside gene matches: 9. CDR1 SNHLY and CDR2 FYNNEI come from the germline V gene. CDR3 length equals 16 residues. The CDR3 protein is CASFSTSGSGTGELFF. CDR3 sequence (DNA): TGTGCCAGCTTCTCGACTAGCGGGAGCGGTACCGGGGAGCTGTTTTTT.

CDR3 loop: CASSFLAVSNEQFF. CDR3 DNA sequence: TGTGCCAGCAGTTTTTTAGCGGTCTCCAATGAGCAGTTCTTC. This chain joins TRBV28 and TRBJ2-1, with D possibly matching TRBD2 (6 bases). The V gene lost 3 bases and the J gene lost 6 bases, with 12 bases spanning the gap. This CDR3 contains 14 residues. Germline values: CDR1 MDHEN, CDR2 SYDVKM. Complete variable domain (other parts from reference TRBV28 and TRBJ2-1): DVKVTQSSRYLVKRTGEKVFLECVQDMDHENMFWYRQDPGLGLRLIYFSYDVKMKEKGDIPEGYSVSREKKERFSLILESASTNQTSMYLCASSFLAVSNEQFFGPGTRLTVL.

The gene calls are TRBV7-9 and TRBJ2-3, with D hard to call. CDR3 length equals 12 residues. Per the germline V gene, CDR1 is SEHNR and CDR2 is FQNEAQ (reference sequence). V was shortened by 4 bases and J by 1 base, with 3 bases between the two germline ends. The CDR3 DNA reads TGTGCCAGCAGCTCGGGCACAGATACGCAGTATTTT. Amino acid sequence: CASSSGTDTQYF.

The rearrangement links TRBV27 to TRBJ2-1; 11 bases agree with TRBD2. Germline loops: CDR1 MNHEY, CDR2 SMNVEV (reference sequence). This CDR3 spans 14 amino acids. The ends lost 2 bases at V and 10 bases at J; junction bases unmatched: 4. CDR3 residues: CASSLTLAGGEQFF. The DNA of the CDR3 is TGTGCCAGCAGTTTAACCCTAGCGGGAGGAGAGCAGTTCTTC.

The genes are TRBV2 and TRBJ2-2, with D unclear. The CDR3 spans 13 residues. Per germline, CDR1 SNHLY and CDR2 FYNNEI. Trimming took off 3 bases at V and 6 bases at J, with 8 bases between the two ends. The CDR3 DNA sequence: TGTGCCAGCAGTGATGGTTTAGCCGGGGAGCTGTTTTTT. Translation: CASSDGLAGELFF.

The chain is built from TRBV6-4 and TRBJ2-3; TRBD1 agrees at 12 bases. With 3 bases clipped from V and 3 bases from J, the junction kept 4 bases outside the gene matches. Germline V gene lookup returns CDR1 MRHNA and CDR2 SNTAGT. The CDR3 sequence is 16 residues long. CDR3 sequence reads: CASSEGDRGRTDTQYF. CDR3 sequence (DNA): TGTGCCAGCAGTGAAGGGGACAGGGGGCGGACAGATACGCAGTATTTT.

CDR3 sequence: CASSLFRDGNQPQHF. CDR3 bases: TGTGCCAGCAGCTTATTCAGGGATGGCAATCAGCCCCAGCATTTT. This chain links TRBV7-2 with TRBJ1-5; tentative D call: TRBD1 (5 bases). The CDR3 runs 15 residues. Between the trimmed V and J ends, which lost 2 bases and 2 bases, there was a span of 10 bases. CDR1 and CDR2 (germline): SGHTA, FQGNSA.

The rearrangement uses TRBV9 and TRBJ1-3, with D possibly matching TRBD1 (6 bases). CDR3 size: 17 residues. V gave up 3 bases and J gave up 0 bases, with 16 bases separating them. CDR1 and CDR2 (germline): SGDLS, YYNGEE. DNA for the CDR3: TGTGCCAGCAGCGCTCGGGTGGGGGCTTACTCTGGAAACACCATATATTTT. Translating it yields CASSARVGAYSGNTIYF.